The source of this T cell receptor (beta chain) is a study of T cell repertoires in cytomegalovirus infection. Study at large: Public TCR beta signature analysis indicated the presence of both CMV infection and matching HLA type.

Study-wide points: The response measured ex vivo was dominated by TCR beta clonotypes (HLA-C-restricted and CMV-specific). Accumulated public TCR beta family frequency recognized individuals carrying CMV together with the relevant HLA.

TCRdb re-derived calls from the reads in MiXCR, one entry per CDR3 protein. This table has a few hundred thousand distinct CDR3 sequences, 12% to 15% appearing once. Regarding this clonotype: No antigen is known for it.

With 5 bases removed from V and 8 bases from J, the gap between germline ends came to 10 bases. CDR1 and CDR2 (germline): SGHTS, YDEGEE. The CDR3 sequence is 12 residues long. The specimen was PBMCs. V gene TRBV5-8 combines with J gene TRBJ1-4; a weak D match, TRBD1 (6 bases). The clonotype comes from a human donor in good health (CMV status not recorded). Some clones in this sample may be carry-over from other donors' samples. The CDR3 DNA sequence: TGTGCCAGCAGGTACAGGGCCGAAAAACTGTTTTTT. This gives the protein CASRYRAEKLFF.